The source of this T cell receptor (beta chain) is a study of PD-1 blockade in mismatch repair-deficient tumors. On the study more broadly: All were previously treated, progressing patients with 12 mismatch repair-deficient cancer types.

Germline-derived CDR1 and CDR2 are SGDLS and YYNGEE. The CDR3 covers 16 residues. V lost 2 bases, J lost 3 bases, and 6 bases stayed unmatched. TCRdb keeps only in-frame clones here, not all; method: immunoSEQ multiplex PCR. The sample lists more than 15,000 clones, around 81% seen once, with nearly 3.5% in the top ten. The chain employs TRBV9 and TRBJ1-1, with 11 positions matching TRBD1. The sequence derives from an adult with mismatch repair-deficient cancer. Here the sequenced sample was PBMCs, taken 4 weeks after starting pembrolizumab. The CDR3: CASSVDRGPAYTEAFF. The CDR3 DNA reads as TGTGCCAGCAGCGTGGACAGGGGGCCCGCGTACACTGAAGCTTTCTTT.